This record concerns one TCR beta chain sequence. As yet, its antigen is unknown. The data were produced by immunoSEQ multiplex PCR, yet TCRdb's version contains in-frame clones alone and is incomplete. The sample consists of tens of thousands of clones, 75% to 90% of them appearing once. The sample originates from a study of a mutant IDH1 vaccine in newly diagnosed glioma. Study overall: Patients began vaccination 4-6 weeks after radiotherapy alone, or with temozolomide cycles.

Germline CDR1 LNHNV, CDR2 YYDKDF (reference sequence). The CDR3 sequence is 14 residues long. Trimming shortened V by 2 bases and J by 4 bases, and 11 bases separated the two germline ends. Documented time point: week 11, during vaccination. Each vaccine dose was 300 ug of mutant IDH1 20-mer peptide, with topical imiquimod. The chain uses TRBV15 and TRBJ2-5; a possible D gene is TRBD1 (5 bases). The receptor comes from a man in his fifties or sixties with glioma. Here the sequenced sample was PBMCs, taken from a glioma patient whose treatment included an IDH1 peptide vaccine. This CDR3 is CATSRPTGSETQYF. The CDR3 DNA sequence: TGTGCCACCAGCAGACCTACAGGTTCAGAGACCCAGTACTTC. Variable domain in full (rest from reference TRBV15 and TRBJ2-5): DAMVIQNPRYQVTQFGKPVTLSCSQTLNHNVMYWYQQKSSQAPKLLFHYYDKDFNNEADTPDNFQSRRPNTSFCFLDIRSPGLGDTAMYLCATSRPTGSETQYFGPGTRLLVL.